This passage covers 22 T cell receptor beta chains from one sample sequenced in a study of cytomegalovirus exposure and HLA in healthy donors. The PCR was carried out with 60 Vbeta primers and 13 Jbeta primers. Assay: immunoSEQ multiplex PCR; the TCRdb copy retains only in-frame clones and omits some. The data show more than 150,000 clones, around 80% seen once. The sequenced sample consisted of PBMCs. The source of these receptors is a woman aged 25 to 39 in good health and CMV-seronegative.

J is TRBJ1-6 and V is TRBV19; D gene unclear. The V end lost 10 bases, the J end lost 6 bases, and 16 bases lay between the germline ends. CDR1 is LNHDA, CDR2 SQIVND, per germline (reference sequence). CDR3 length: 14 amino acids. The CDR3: CATNLNVSNSPLHF. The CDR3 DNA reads TGTGCCACTAACCTAAATGTGAGTAATTCACCCCTCCACTTT.

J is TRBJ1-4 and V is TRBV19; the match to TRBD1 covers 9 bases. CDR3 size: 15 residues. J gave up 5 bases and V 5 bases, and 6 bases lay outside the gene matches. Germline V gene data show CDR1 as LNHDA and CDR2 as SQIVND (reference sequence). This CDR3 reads CASSGWTGANEKLFF. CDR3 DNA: TGTGCCAGTAGTGGTTGGACAGGGGCGAATGAAAAACTGTTTTTT.

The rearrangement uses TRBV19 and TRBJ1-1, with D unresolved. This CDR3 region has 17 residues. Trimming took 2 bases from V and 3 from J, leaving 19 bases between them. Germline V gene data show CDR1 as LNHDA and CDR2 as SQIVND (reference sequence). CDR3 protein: CASSIIPLKSLHTEAFF. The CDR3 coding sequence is TGTGCCAGTAGTATAATTCCACTAAAATCCCTTCACACTGAAGCTTTCTTT.

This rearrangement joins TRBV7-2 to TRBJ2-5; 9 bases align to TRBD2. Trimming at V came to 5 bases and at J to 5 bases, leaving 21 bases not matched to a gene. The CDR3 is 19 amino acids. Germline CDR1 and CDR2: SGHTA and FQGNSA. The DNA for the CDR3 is TGTGCCAGCAGCCAAAAACTAGCGGGCGCGTTGGGTTGGGTGGAGACCCAGTACTTC. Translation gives CASSQKLAGALGWVETQYF.

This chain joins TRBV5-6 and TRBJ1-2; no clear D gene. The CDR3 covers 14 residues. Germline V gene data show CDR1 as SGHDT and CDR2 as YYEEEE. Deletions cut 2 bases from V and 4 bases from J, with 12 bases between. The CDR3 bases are TGTGCCAGCAGCTTAACCCTGGGCCTCTATGGCTACACCTTC. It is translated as CASSLTLGLYGYTF.

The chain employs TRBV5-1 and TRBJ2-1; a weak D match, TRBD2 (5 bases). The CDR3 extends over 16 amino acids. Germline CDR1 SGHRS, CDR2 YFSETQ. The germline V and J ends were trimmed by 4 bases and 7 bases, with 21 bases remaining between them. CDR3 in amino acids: CASSLLVGSIRNEQFF. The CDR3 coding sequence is TGCGCCAGCAGCCTACTAGTTGGGAGCATAAGGAATGAGCAGTTCTTC.

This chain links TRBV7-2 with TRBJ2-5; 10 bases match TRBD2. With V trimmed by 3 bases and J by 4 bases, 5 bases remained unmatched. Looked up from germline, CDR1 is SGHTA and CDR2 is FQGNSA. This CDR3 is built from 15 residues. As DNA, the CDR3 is TGTGCCAGCAGCTTCCAGCGGGGGGGCCTAGAGACCCAGTACTTC. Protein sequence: CASSFQRGGLETQYF.

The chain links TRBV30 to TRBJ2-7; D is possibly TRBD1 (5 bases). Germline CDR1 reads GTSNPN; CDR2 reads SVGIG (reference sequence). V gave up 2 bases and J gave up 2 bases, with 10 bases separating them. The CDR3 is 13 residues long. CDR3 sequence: CAWSRGYAYEQYF. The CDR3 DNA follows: TGTGCCTGGAGTAGGGGATATGCCTACGAGCAGTACTTC.

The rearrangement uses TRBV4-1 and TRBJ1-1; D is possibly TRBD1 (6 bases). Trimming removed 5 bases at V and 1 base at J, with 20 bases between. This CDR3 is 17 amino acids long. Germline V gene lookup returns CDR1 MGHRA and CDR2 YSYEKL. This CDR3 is CASSTVGRGAANTEAFF. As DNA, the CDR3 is TGCGCCAGCAGCACCGTAGGGCGGGGGGCAGCGAACACTGAAGCTTTCTTT.

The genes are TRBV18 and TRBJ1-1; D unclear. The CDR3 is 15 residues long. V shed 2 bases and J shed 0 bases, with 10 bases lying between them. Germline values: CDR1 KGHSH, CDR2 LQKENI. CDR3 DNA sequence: TGTGCCAGCTCACCATCCACGGAGATGAACACTGAAGCTTTCTTT. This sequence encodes CASSPSTEMNTEAFF.

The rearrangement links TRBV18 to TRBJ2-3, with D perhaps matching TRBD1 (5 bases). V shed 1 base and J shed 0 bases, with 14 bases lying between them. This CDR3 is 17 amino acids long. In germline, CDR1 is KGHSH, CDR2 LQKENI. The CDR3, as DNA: TGTGCCAGCTCACCACTCTTCCCGCAGGGAAGCACAGATACGCAGTATTTT. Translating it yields CASSPLFPQGSTDTQYF.

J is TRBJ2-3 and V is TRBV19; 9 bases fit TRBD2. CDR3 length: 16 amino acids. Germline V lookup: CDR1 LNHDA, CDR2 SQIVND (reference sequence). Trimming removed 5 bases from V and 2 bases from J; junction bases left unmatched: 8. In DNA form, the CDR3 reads TGTGCCAGTAGTCCCCTTAGCGGGGGATTCACAGATACGCAGTATTTT. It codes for CASSPLSGGFTDTQYF.

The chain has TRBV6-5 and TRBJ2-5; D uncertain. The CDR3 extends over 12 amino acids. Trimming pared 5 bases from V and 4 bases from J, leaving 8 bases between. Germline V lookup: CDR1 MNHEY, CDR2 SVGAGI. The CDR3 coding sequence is TGTGCCAGCAGTGAATACGGAGAGACCCAGTACTTC. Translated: CASSEYGETQYF.

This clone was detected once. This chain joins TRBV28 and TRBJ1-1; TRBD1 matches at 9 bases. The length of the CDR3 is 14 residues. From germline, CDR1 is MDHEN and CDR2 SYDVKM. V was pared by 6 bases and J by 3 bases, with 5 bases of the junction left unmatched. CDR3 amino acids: CASSEQGAYTEAFF. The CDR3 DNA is TGTGCCAGCAGCGAACAGGGGGCGTACACTGAAGCTTTCTTT.

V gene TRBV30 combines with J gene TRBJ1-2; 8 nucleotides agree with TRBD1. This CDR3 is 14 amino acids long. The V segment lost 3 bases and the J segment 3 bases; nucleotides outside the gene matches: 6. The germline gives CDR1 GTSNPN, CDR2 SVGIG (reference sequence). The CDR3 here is CAWRRQGYDYGYTF. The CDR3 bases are TGTGCCTGGAGAAGACAGGGGTATGACTATGGCTACACCTTC.

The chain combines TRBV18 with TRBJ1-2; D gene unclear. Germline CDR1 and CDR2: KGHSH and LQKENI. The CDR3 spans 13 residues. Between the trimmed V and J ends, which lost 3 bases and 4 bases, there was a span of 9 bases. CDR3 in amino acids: CASSPEDFYGYTF. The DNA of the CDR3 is TGTGCCAGCTCACCGGAGGACTTCTATGGCTACACCTTC.

The CDR3 reads CASSLVAGTLSAQHF. CDR3 sequence (DNA): TGTGCCAGCAGCTTAGTAGCGGGGACTTTGTCAGCCCAGCATTTT. V usage is TRBV7-8 and J usage is TRBJ1-5, with D possibly being TRBD1 (5 bases). Germline CDR1 SGHVS, CDR2 FQNEAQ. This CDR3 region has 15 residues. Trimming took 1 base from V and 11 from J, leaving 18 bases between them.

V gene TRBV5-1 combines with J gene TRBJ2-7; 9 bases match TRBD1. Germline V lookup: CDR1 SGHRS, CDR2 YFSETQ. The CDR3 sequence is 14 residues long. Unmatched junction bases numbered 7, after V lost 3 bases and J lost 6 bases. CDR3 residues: CASSSMATGGEQYF. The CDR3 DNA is TGCGCCAGCAGCTCAATGGCGACAGGGGGCGAGCAGTACTTC.

The DNA for the CDR3 is TGCGCCACTGAAGAGGGCACCAGCACAGATACGCAGTATTTT. It is translated as CATEEGTSTDTQYF. V and J are TRBV5-1 and TRBJ2-3; tentatively, D is TRBD2 (5 bases). Germline V gene data show CDR1 as SGHRS and CDR2 as YFSETQ. Trimming pared 9 bases from V and 0 bases from J, leaving 14 bases between. This CDR3 region has 14 residues.

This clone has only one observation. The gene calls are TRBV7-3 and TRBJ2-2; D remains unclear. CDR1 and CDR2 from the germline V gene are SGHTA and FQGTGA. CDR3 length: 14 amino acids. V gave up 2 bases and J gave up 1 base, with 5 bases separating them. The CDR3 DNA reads TGTGCCAGCAGCTTAGACAAGAACACCGGGGAGCTGTTTTTT. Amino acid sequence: CASSLDKNTGELFF.

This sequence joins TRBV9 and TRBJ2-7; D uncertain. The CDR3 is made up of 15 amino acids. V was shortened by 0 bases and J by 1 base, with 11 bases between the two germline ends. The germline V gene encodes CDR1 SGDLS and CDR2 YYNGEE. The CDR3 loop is CASSVGRSGSYEQYF. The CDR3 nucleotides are TGTGCCAGCAGCGTAGGGCGGAGTGGGTCCTACGAGCAGTACTTC.

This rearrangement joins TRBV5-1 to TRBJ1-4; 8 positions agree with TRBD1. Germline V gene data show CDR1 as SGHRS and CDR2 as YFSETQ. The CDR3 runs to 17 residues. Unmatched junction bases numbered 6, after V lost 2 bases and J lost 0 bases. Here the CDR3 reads CASSLQPGGATNEKLFF. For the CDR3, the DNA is TGCGCCAGCAGCTTACAACCAGGGGGCGCAACTAATGAAAAACTGTTTTTT.